These 4 T cell receptor beta chains came from one sample sequenced in a study of cytomegalovirus exposure and HLA in healthy donors. Primers: 60 Vbeta forward and 13 Jbeta reverse. Measured with immunoSEQ multiplex PCR; TCRdb has only the in-frame clones, and not every one. The sample has 85,000 to 90,000 clones; 65% to 75% are singletons. The specimen sequenced was PBMCs. These receptors were collected from a man aged 25-40 years in good health and CMV-seronegative.

This clone has only a few counts. V usage is TRBV6-4 and J usage is TRBJ2-7; TRBD2 might be the D (5 bases). CDR1 and CDR2 from the germline V gene are MRHNA and SNTAGT. V was pared by 5 bases and J by 0 bases, with 11 bases between. The CDR3 covers 14 residues. The CDR3 DNA follows: TGTGCCAGCAGTCCCACAGCGGCCTCCTACGAGCAGTACTTC. Translating gives CASSPTAASYEQYF.

There are a few counts of this clone. V gene TRBV7-2 combines with J gene TRBJ2-3; 8 bases are a match to TRBD1. V lost 5 bases to trimming and J lost 5 bases; unmatched junction nucleotides: 6. The CDR3 covers 14 residues. Germline CDR1 SGHTA, CDR2 FQGNSA. The CDR3 nucleotides read TGTGCCAGCAGCAAAGACAGGGGTGTAGATACGCAGTATTTT. This encodes CASSKDRGVDTQYF.

This chain connects TRBV9 to TRBJ1-2; D remains ambiguous. Germline lookup yields CDR1 SGDLS and CDR2 YYNGEE. V lost 2 bases and J lost 6, with 17 bases in between. This CDR3 has 15 amino acids. CDR3 in DNA: TGTGCCAGCAGCGTCGGGATTGGGCCGGAACATGGCTACACCTTC. Its translation is CASSVGIGPEHGYTF.

J is TRBJ2-1 and V is TRBV28, with 9 bases that match TRBD2. This CDR3 spans 14 amino acids. Germline V gene lookup returns CDR1 MDHEN and CDR2 SYDVKM. The V segment lost 4 bases and the J segment 6 bases; nucleotides outside the gene matches: 4. The CDR3 DNA reads as TGTGCCAGCAGTTCCCTAGCGGGGATCAATGAGCAGTTCTTC. This codes for CASSSLAGINEQFF.